What follows are 21 T cell receptor beta chains derived from one specimen sequenced in a study of identical twins. Via MiXCR, TCRdb re-called the 5' RACE reads, giving one row per CDR3 protein. The data contain fewer than 350,000 distinct CDR3 sequences, roughly 8.6% of them singletons. The same data also went into a second study, on yellow fever vaccine responses in identical twins.

Sequenced sample: memory (CD45RO+) T cells sorted from blood. The receptors were sampled from a woman between 18 and 29 years old in good health.

The chain has TRBV3-1 and TRBJ2-1; weak D call: TRBD2 (6 bases). Germline loops: CDR1 LGHDT, CDR2 YNNKEL (reference sequence). V dropped 1 base and J dropped 5 bases, with 15 bases sitting between them. This CDR3 is 16 amino acids long. As DNA, the CDR3 is TGTGCCAGCAGCCAAGGGTCCGGGACTGTAAACAATGAGCAGTTCTTC. It codes for CASSQGSGTVNNEQFF.

This chain uses TRBV25-1 with TRBJ1-3; D unclear. This CDR3 has 12 amino acids. Germline assignment: CDR1 MGHDK and CDR2 SYGVNS. Trimming took 7 bases from V and 0 from J, leaving 4 bases between them. As DNA, the CDR3 is TGTGCCAGCACCACCTCTGGAAACACCATATATTTT. Its translation: CASTTSGNTIYF.

There are many counts of this clonotype. The genes are TRBV27 and TRBJ2-1, with 8 bases that match TRBD2. Germline V CDR1 and CDR2: MNHEY, SMNVEV (reference sequence). With V trimmed by 5 bases and J by 12 bases, 12 bases remained unmatched. The CDR3 totals 14 residues. The CDR3 DNA follows: TGTGCCAGCAGTAGGGACTTGCGGGAGGCCGGGCAGTTCTTC. Its protein product is CASSRDLREAGQFF.

This clonotype appeared many times. The chain joins TRBV28 to TRBJ1-5; perhaps TRBD1 as D (5 bases). Trimming removed 6 bases from V and 6 bases from J, with 12 bases in between. The CDR3 contains 13 residues. CDR1 and CDR2 from the germline V gene are MDHEN and SYDVKM. The CDR3 reads CASRQTRAQPQHF. In DNA, the CDR3 is TGTGCCAGCAGACAAACCAGGGCTCAGCCCCAGCATTTT.

This clonotype was detected ten times or more. The chain carries TRBV5-1 and TRBJ2-1, with 11 bases aligning to TRBD2. Germline CDR1 SGHRS, CDR2 YFSETQ. Trimming at V came to 0 bases and at J to 7 bases, leaving 12 bases not matched to a gene. The CDR3 length is 18 residues. CDR3: CASSLAQLLAGVRNEQFF. CDR3 nucleotides: TGCGCCAGCAGCTTGGCCCAACTACTAGCGGGAGTTCGGAATGAGCAGTTCTTC.

This clonotype turned up a few times. This chain links TRBV16 with TRBJ2-1; maybe TRBD2 (5 bases). CDR1 is KGHSY and CDR2 is FQNENV in the germline V gene. CDR3 length equals 18 residues. Trimming pared 4 bases from V and 3 bases from J, leaving 22 bases between. The CDR3 loop reads CASSLSRSRVGNYNEQFF. CDR3 coding DNA: TGTGCCAGCAGCCTGAGTCGGTCGCGGGTAGGAAACTACAATGAGCAGTTCTTC.

This sequence joins TRBV5-1 and TRBJ2-5; D remains ambiguous. The CDR3 is 15 residues long. The V end was cut by 4 bases, the J end by 1 base, with 14 bases between. Germline V CDR1 and CDR2: SGHRS, YFSETQ. CDR3 residues: CASSTSPAPQETQYF. Written as DNA, the CDR3 is TGCGCCAGCAGCACCTCGCCGGCGCCCCAAGAGACCCAGTACTTC.

This clonotype was seen ten or more times. V usage is TRBV29-1 and J usage is TRBJ2-1, with 9 bases fitting TRBD2. V gave up 1 base and J gave up 0 bases; unmatched junction bases: 7. The CDR3 consists of 17 residues. Germline CDR1 SQVTM, CDR2 ANQGSEA. The CDR3: CSVEGLAGKSSYNEQFF. CDR3 DNA sequence: TGCAGCGTTGAAGGGCTAGCGGGGAAAAGCTCCTACAATGAGCAGTTCTTC.

In this sample, this clonotype turned up many times. The chain is built from TRBV3-1 and TRBJ2-1, with a tentative D call TRBD2 (6 bases). Deletions cut 5 bases from V and 8 bases from J, with 13 bases between. The CDR3 spans 13 residues. Per germline, CDR1 LGHDT and CDR2 YNNKEL (reference sequence). CDR3: CASSSWGVYEQFF. As DNA, the CDR3 is TGTGCCAGCAGCTCATGGGGGGTCTATGAGCAGTTCTTC.

This clonotype was seen a few times. V and J are TRBV6-1 and TRBJ1-2; D remains unclear. The V end was cut by 5 bases, the J end by 2 bases, with 9 bases between. Germline V CDR1 and CDR2: MNHNS, SASEGT. The CDR3 sequence is 13 residues long. The DNA of the CDR3 is TGTGCCAGCAGTAGAACGGAAAACTATGGCTACACCTTC. Translation: CASSRTENYGYTF.

The gene calls are TRBV7-2 and TRBJ2-4; 7 nucleotides line up with TRBD2. There are 14 residues in the CDR3. The V gene end was trimmed by 5 bases and the J gene end by 2 bases; junction bases not matched to a gene: 3. CDR1 and CDR2 (germline): SGHTA, FQGNSA. CDR3 nucleotide sequence: TGTGCCAGCAGCCAGGGAGGGTCCAAAAACATTCAGTACTTC. It translates to CASSQGGSKNIQYF.

This clonotype occurred many times. The V and J genes are TRBV10-3 and TRBJ2-1, with D uncertain. V was cut by 4 bases and J by 6 bases, with 7 bases left in between. The CDR3 totals 12 residues. CDR1 and CDR2 (germline): ENHRY, SYGVKD. This CDR3 is CAISARGNEQFF. The CDR3 DNA follows: TGTGCCATCAGTGCGCGCGGCAATGAGCAGTTCTTC.

This clonotype was found a few times. This chain uses TRBV4-1 with TRBJ1-4; D unclear. Germline CDR1 is MGHRA and CDR2 is YSYEKL. This CDR3 comprises 16 residues. V was cut by 4 bases and J by 8 bases, with 20 bases left in between. Here the CDR3 DNA reads TGCGCCAGCAGCCCCGGACCGGGCGCCGGAGGGGAAAAACTGTTTTTT. It is translated as CASSPGPGAGGEKLFF.

The rearrangement uses TRBV24-1 and TRBJ2-5; 9 positions agree with TRBD1. After removal of 2 bases from V and 2 bases from J, the junction contained 5 bases not matched to a gene. This CDR3 contains 16 residues. In germline, CDR1 is KGHDR, CDR2 SFDVKD. The CDR3 spells CATSDSGTGKQETQYF. Written as DNA, the CDR3 is TGTGCCACCAGTGATTCAGGGACAGGGAAACAAGAGACCCAGTACTTC.

This clonotype has a handful of counts. V gene TRBV6-4 combines with J gene TRBJ2-3, with TRBD1 matching over 8 bases. V shed 3 bases, J shed 1 base, and the junction held 12 bases outside the gene matches. The CDR3 totals 18 residues. Germline CDR1 is MRHNA and CDR2 is SNTAGT. CDR3 in DNA: TGTGCCAGCAGTGATACCCCGGACAGGGCGGTTGGCACAGATACGCAGTATTTT. Translating gives CASSDTPDRAVGTDTQYF.

There are many counts of this clonotype. The chain carries TRBV4-1 and TRBJ1-6; D is unresolved. The CDR3 loop spans 12 amino acids. From germline, CDR1 is MGHRA and CDR2 YSYEKL. V lost 1 base, J lost 8 bases, and 3 bases lay in between. Here the CDR3 DNA reads TGCGCCAGCAGCCAAGGGGATTCACCCCTCCACTTT. As protein: CASSQGDSPLHF.

The genes are TRBV18 and TRBJ2-1; 12 bases agree with TRBD2. There are 16 residues in the CDR3. With 2 bases clipped from V and 6 bases from J, the junction kept 5 bases outside the gene matches. Germline CDR1 reads KGHSH; CDR2 reads LQKENI. Here the CDR3 reads CASSPVLAGGSNEQFF. CDR3 nucleotide sequence: TGTGCCAGCTCACCAGTTCTAGCGGGAGGGAGCAATGAGCAGTTCTTC.

The chain joins TRBV20-1 to TRBJ2-1; TRBD2 is a possible D gene (6 bases). Deletions cut 6 bases from V and 8 bases from J, with 20 bases between. The V gene's germline CDR1 is DFQATT and CDR2 SNEGSKA (reference sequence). The CDR3 is 14 amino acids. CDR3 nucleotide sequence: TGCAGTGCCCGACGGGCGGAGGGATTCGATGAGCAGTTCTTC. The encoded protein is CSARRAEGFDEQFF.

This clonotype has at least ten counts. J is TRBJ2-1 and V is TRBV7-9; D may be TRBD2 (5 bases). Per the germline V gene, CDR1 is SEHNR and CDR2 is FQNEAQ (reference sequence). The CDR3 has 14 residues. The germline V and J ends were trimmed by 2 bases and 5 bases, with 10 bases remaining between them. In DNA, the CDR3 is TGTGCCAGCAGCTTACCTGGACTCGACAATGAGCAGTTCTTC. This codes for CASSLPGLDNEQFF.

The chain carries TRBV27 and TRBJ2-3; D possibly uses TRBD1 or TRBD2 (6 bases each). The germline V gene has CDR1 MNHEY and CDR2 SMNVEV (reference sequence). V gave up 5 bases and J gave up 4 bases, with 16 bases separating them. This CDR3 is built from 15 residues. The CDR3, as DNA: TGTGCCAGCAGTCCCCTACAGGGAGGCGCAGATACGCAGTATTTT. Protein product: CASSPLQGGADTQYF.

This clonotype was detected once. The chain employs TRBV6-1 and TRBJ1-5; TRBD1 matches at 9 bases. The length of the CDR3 is 14 residues. V was clipped by 7 bases and J by 6 bases; unmatched bases: 7. Germline values: CDR1 MNHNS, CDR2 SASEGT. CDR3 region: CASTGDRGSQPQHF. Here the CDR3 DNA reads TGTGCCAGCACCGGAGACAGGGGGAGTCAGCCCCAGCATTTT.